Listed below are T cell receptor beta chains from one sample, sequenced in a study of T cell repertoires in cytomegalovirus infection. TCRdb reprocessed the reads via MiXCR and lists one record per CDR3 protein. There are 490,000 or so distinct CDR3 sequences in the sample; around 11% occur only once, and roughly 10% lies in the top ten. The sample comprised PBMCs. The receptors here all came from a human donor in good health (CMV status not recorded). Some clones in this sample may be carry-over from other donors' samples. The CDR3 runs from the conserved cysteine through the conserved F or W. The D gene is left open where the match is weak. Clone size is stated in some rows and not others, as once, few, many or a class when expanded.

TRBV5-1	TRBJ1-1	.	15	.	TGCGCCAGCAGCCGCTTGACGGGGGAGAACACTGAAGCTTTCTTT	CASSRLTGENTEAFF
TRBV10-2	TRBJ2-5	.	14	many	TGCGCCAGCAGTTATGGCACCCCGGGAGAGACCCAGTACTTC	CASSYGTPGETQYF
TRBV9	TRBJ1-6	.	14	few	TGTGCCAGCAGCATAAGAAGGCGGGATTCACCCCTCCACTTT	CASSIRRRDSPLHF
TRBV20-1	TRBJ2-3	TRBD1	14	few	TGCAGTGCCCAAGGGACAGTCTCGGCAGATACGCAGTATTTT	CSAQGTVSADTQYF
TRBV6-1	TRBJ1-2	.	14	few	TGTGCCAGTCCTTTCCCGGCCGGCCAAACCGGCTACACCTTC	CASPFPAGQTGYTF
TRBV4-2	TRBJ2-7	TRBD2	18	.	TGTGCCAGCAGCCAAGAGTGGGGGCTTAGCGGGAGTAGCGACGAGCAGTACTTC	CASSQEWGLSGSSDEQYF
TRBV7-9	TRBJ2-5	TRBD2	16	.	TGTGCCAGCAGCTCTACTAGCGGGGGGTTCCAAGAGACCCAGTACTTC	CASSSTSGGFQETQYF
TRBV6-1	TRBJ1-5	.	11	.	TGTGCCAGCAGTGGAAGCCTGCCCCAGCATTTT	CASSGSLPQHF
TRBV6-4	TRBJ2-1	.	15	many	TGTGCCAGCAGTGAGGGCTGGAGCTCCTACAATGAGCAGTTCTTC	CASSEGWSSYNEQFF
TRBV3-1	TRBJ2-1	.	15	.	TGTGCCAGCAGCCAAGAACCGGGGGGCCCAAATGAGCAGTTCTTC	CASSQEPGGPNEQFF
TRBV28	TRBJ2-6	TRBD2	18	many	TGTGCCAGCAGTTCTACTAGCGGGAGGGCCATTGGGGCCAACGTCCTGACTTTC	CASSSTSGRAIGANVLTF
TRBV20-1	TRBJ2-1	TRBD2	14	many	TGCAGTGCTATTTCTAGCGGGACTTACAATGAGCAGTTCTTC	CSAISSGTYNEQFF